This T cell receptor beta chain was identified in a study of CD8 T cells in ankylosing spondylitis. Overall study findings and caveats: For ankylosing spondylitis blood, a TCR beta motif of seven to nine highly homologous variants appeared characteristic. Previous work reported some of these motif variants in the synovial fluid and blood of reactive arthritis.

To note about this clonotype: What it recognizes is unknown.

The CDR3 runs 12 residues. V dropped 5 bases and J dropped 7 bases, with 9 bases sitting between them. Germline loops: CDR1 SGHTA, CDR2 FQGNSA. Libraries for TCR beta were made by quantitative 5'-RACE with molecular barcodes. Each CDR3 protein is one row after TCRdb ran MiXCR on the 5' RACE reads. The sample consists of 200,000 to 250,000 distinct CDR3 sequences, roughly 25% of them appearing once. The chain couples TRBV7-2 to TRBJ2-1; D call uncertain. The clonotype originates from a male donor with ankylosing spondylitis or in good health (not recorded which). Sequencing input: blood, either unsorted or a sorted T cell fraction (not recorded which). The CDR3 loop is CASSLRINEQFF. CDR3 nucleotides: TGTGCCAGCAGCCTCCGAATTAATGAGCAGTTCTTC.